The 25 T cell receptor gamma chains listed next were all sequenced from one sample in a study of human gamma delta and Vdelta1 T cells. No cognate antigen is known for these TCRs. TCRdb processed the PCR reads again with the CATT caller. The sample shows about 3,600 gamma-chain clones, 16% of them seen only once. Sequenced sample: Vdelta1 gamma-delta T cells from blood grown in culture (DOT cells). These receptors all come from a human donor in good health.

The V and J genes are TRGV8 and TRGJ1 or TRGJ2. The CDR3 sequence is 13 residues long. Looked up from germline, CDR1 is VENAVY and CDR2 is YDSYNSRV. The V and J ends lost 0 bases and 8 bases, in that order; junction bases with no gene match: 7. CDR3 coding DNA: TGTGCCACCTGGGATAGGTTTCGGAATAAGAAACTCTTT. It yields the protein CATWDRFRNKKLF.

This clone came up a few times. This chain uses TRGV2 with TRGJ1 or TRGJ2. The ends lost 0 bases at V and 4 bases at J; junction bases unmatched: 6. The CDR3 extends over 14 amino acids. Germline CDR1 reads EGSNGY; CDR2 reads YDSYNSKV. In DNA form, the CDR3 reads TGTGCCACCTGGGACGGGCCGCTCTATTATAAGAAACTCTTT. This codes for CATWDGPLYYKKLF.

In this sample, this clone turned up a few times. The gene calls are TRGV5 and TRGJ1 or TRGJ2. The CDR3 is made up of 14 amino acids. J gave up 6 bases and V 0 bases, and 8 bases lay outside the gene matches. CDR1 is VINAFY, CDR2 YDVSNSKD, per germline. CDR3 DNA: TGTGCCACCTGGGACAGGCCGAGCGGTTATAAGAAACTCTTT. Translation gives CATWDRPSGYKKLF.

The chain combines TRGV5 with TRGJ1 or TRGJ2. The V segment lost 0 bases and the J segment 8 bases; nucleotides outside the gene matches: 16. Germline lookup yields CDR1 VINAFY and CDR2 YDVSNSKD. This CDR3 contains 16 residues. This chain's CDR3 is CATWDRLRVPAHKKLF. The CDR3 nucleotides are TGTGCCACCTGGGACAGGCTGAGGGTGCCTGCGCATAAGAAACTCTTT.

J is TRGJP2 and V is TRGV5. Trimming cost V 0 bases and J 10 bases; bases outside gene matches: 2. CDR3 length equals 12 residues. Per germline, CDR1 VINAFY and CDR2 YDVSNSKD. Here the CDR3 DNA reads TGTGCCACCTGGGACAGGCCTTGGATCAAGACGTTT. Its protein product is CATWDRPWIKTF.

Within the sample, this clone is large (0.1 to 1%). The chain carries TRGV3 and TRGJ1 or TRGJ2. Losses at the gene ends were 0 bases for V and 4 bases for J; bases not matched to a gene: 6. The CDR3 is made up of 14 amino acids. Per germline, CDR1 VTNTFY and CDR2 YDVSTARD (reference sequence). The chain's CDR3 is CATWDRRYYYKKLF. The CDR3 nucleotides read TGTGCCACCTGGGACAGGCGGTACTATTATAAGAAACTCTTT.

The chain has TRGV2 and TRGJP2. This CDR3 comprises 16 residues. Germline-derived CDR1 and CDR2 are EGSNGY and YDSYNSKV. Trimming at V came to 1 base and at J to 1 base, leaving 6 bases not matched to a gene. The CDR3 here is CATWDGSVSSDWIKTF. The CDR3 DNA is TGTGCCACCTGGGACGGATCCGTTAGTAGTGATTGGATCAAGACGTTT.

This clone was seen a few times. V is TRGV8 and J is TRGJ1 or TRGJ2. Trimming removed 0 bases from V and 5 bases from J; junction bases left unmatched: 7. CDR3 size: 14 residues. CDR1 and CDR2 (germline): VENAVY, YDSYNSRV. The CDR3 loop is CATWDRERHYKKLF. CDR3 coding DNA: TGTGCCACCTGGGATAGGGAGAGACATTATAAGAAACTCTTT.

Concerning this clone itself: Other nucleotide sequences from this sample produce the same CDR3. The chain combines TRGV4 with TRGJ1 or TRGJ2. The CDR3 runs 14 residues. V lost 0 bases and J lost 0; bases outside the gene matches: 2. From germline, CDR1 is EGSTGY and CDR2 YDSYTSSV. CDR3 sequence reads: CATWDGSNYYKKLF. DNA of the CDR3: TGTGCCACCTGGGATGGGTCGAATTATTATAAGAAACTCTTT.

This rearrangement joins TRGV5 to TRGJ1 or TRGJ2. V dropped 6 bases and J dropped 5; count of bases not matched to a gene: 4. The CDR3 loop spans 11 amino acids. Germline V gene data show CDR1 as VINAFY and CDR2 as YDVSNSKD. As DNA, the CDR3 is TGTGCCACCTGGAGGCATTATAAGAAACTCTTT. Residues: CATWRHYKKLF.

Worth noting for this clone: Different DNA sequences within this sample yield the same CDR3. The V and J genes are TRGV2 and TRGJ1 or TRGJ2. Looked up from germline, CDR1 is EGSNGY and CDR2 is YDSYNSKV. Trimming cost V 0 bases and J 4 bases; bases outside gene matches: 6. The CDR3 length is 14 residues. The DNA for the CDR3 is TGTGCCACCTGGGACGGGCTGGGATATTATAAGAAACTCTTT. It yields the protein CATWDGLGYYKKLF.

The chain uses TRGV9 and TRGJP. Losses at the gene ends were 6 bases for V and 6 bases for J; bases not matched to a gene: 8. Germline V CDR1 and CDR2: GITISATS, ISYDGTV (reference sequence). This CDR3 comprises 16 residues. The CDR3: CALWMYLELGKKIKVF. The CDR3 DNA is TGTGCCTTGTGGATGTATCTAGAGTTGGGCAAAAAAATCAAGGTATTT.

The rearrangement uses TRGV8 and TRGJP2. Germline V gene sequence: CDR1 VENAVY, CDR2 YDSYNSRV. The CDR3 sequence is 15 residues long. The V gene end was trimmed by 3 bases and the J gene end by 3 bases; junction bases not matched to a gene: 7. CDR3 sequence: CATWDLLRSDWIKTF. The CDR3 DNA is TGTGCCACCTGGGATCTTCTGCGTAGTGATTGGATCAAGACGTTT.

The chain is built from TRGV3 and TRGJP2. CDR1 and CDR2 from the germline V gene are VTNTFY and YDVSTARD (reference sequence). This CDR3 spans 16 amino acids. Germline trimming cut 0 bases from V and 2 bases from J; bases unmatched to any gene: 6. CDR3 protein: CATWDRNLSSDWIKTF. The CDR3 DNA reads TGTGCCACCTGGGACAGGAACCTAAGTAGTGATTGGATCAAGACGTTT.

This chain uses TRGV2 with TRGJ1 or TRGJ2. J gave up 11 bases and V 0 bases, and 10 bases lay outside the gene matches. Germline V lookup: CDR1 EGSNGY, CDR2 YDSYNSKV. This CDR3 contains 13 residues. CDR3 nucleotide sequence: TGTGCCACCTGGGACGGGCCGCGGTGGGAGAAACTCTTT. This translates into CATWDGPRWEKLF.

A few counts support this clone. Germline is not matched at one junction end, which may reflect a read error. The chain combines TRGV10 with TRGJ1 or TRGJ2. TRGV10 is assigned to the ORF class and has an uncertain function. The CDR3 contains 11 residues. CDR3 nucleotide sequence: TGTGCTGCGTGGGATTCGGCAAAGACACTCTTT. Protein: CAAWDSAKTLF.

The genes are TRGV3 and TRGJ1 or TRGJ2. CDR3 length: 16 residues. From germline, CDR1 is VTNTFY and CDR2 YDVSTARD (reference sequence). V lost 3 bases, J lost 0 bases, and 11 bases stayed unmatched. CDR3 DNA: TGTGCCACCTGGGACGTGCGCGTAAAGAATTATTATAAGAAACTCTTT. Its protein product is CATWDVRVKNYYKKLF.

This chain connects TRGV4 to TRGJ1 or TRGJ2. Per the germline V gene, CDR1 is EGSTGY and CDR2 is YDSYTSSV. Losses at the gene ends were 0 bases for V and 7 bases for J; bases not matched to a gene: 12. CDR3 length equals 15 residues. The CDR3 loop reads CATWDGSGAGYKKLF. CDR3 DNA sequence: TGTGCCACCTGGGATGGGTCCGGGGCGGGATATAAGAAACTCTTT.

The rearrangement uses TRGV3 and TRGJ1 or TRGJ2. V dropped 0 bases and J dropped 3; count of bases not matched to a gene: 5. The germline V gene encodes CDR1 VTNTFY and CDR2 YDVSTARD (reference sequence). This CDR3 contains 14 residues. The CDR3 loop reads CATWDRHAYYKKLF. DNA of the CDR3: TGTGCCACCTGGGACAGGCACGCTTATTATAAGAAACTCTTT.

The chain is built from TRGV10 and TRGJP1. TRGV10 is an ORF for which the function is uncertain. The CDR3 has 14 amino acids. With V trimmed by 8 bases and J by 10 bases, 14 bases remained unmatched. CDR3 sequence reads: CAAWGYYLDWFKIF. The CDR3 nucleotides are TGTGCTGCGTGGGGTTACTACCTGGATTGGTTCAAGATATTT.

Only a few counts were recorded for this clone. The V call is TRGV3, the J call TRGJ1 or TRGJ2. This CDR3 comprises 13 residues. The V gene's germline CDR1 is VTNTFY and CDR2 YDVSTARD (reference sequence). The trim removed 0 bases at V and 7 bases at J, leaving 6 bases unmatched. CDR3 DNA sequence: TGTGCCACCTGGGACAGGCCGAGATATAAGAAACTCTTT. Residues: CATWDRPRYKKLF.

This chain connects TRGV4 to TRGJ1 or TRGJ2. The CDR3 totals 11 residues. J was trimmed by 8 bases and V by 5 bases; bases with no gene match: 6. CDR1 EGSTGY and CDR2 YDSYTSSV come from the germline V gene. The CDR3 spells CATWAHDKKLF. The DNA of the CDR3 is TGTGCCACCTGGGCCCATGATAAGAAACTCTTT.

This clone was counted only a few times. The rearrangement links TRGV4 to TRGJ1 or TRGJ2. This CDR3 comprises 14 residues. With 0 bases clipped from V and 7 bases from J, the junction kept 9 bases outside the gene matches. Germline-derived CDR1 and CDR2 are EGSTGY and YDSYTSSV. CDR3 loop: CATWDGPAWYKKLF. DNA of the CDR3: TGTGCCACCTGGGATGGGCCGGCGTGGTATAAGAAACTCTTT.

Comment on this clone: The DNA is omitted, as the CDR3 cannot be located on it reliably, and the CDR3 follows TCRdb's listing. V and J are TRGV11 and TRGJP1. TRGV11 is known as an ORF, though its function is uncertain. The CDR3 contains 19 residues when both ends are counted. CDR3 region: CTTVPAGLGIDTTGWFKIF.

This clone occurred a few times. A read error may be the cause here, since a much bigger clone is one base away. This chain links TRGV5 with TRGJ1 or TRGJ2. The V and J ends lost 3 bases and 3 bases, in that order; junction bases with no gene match: 5. Germline lookup yields CDR1 VINAFY and CDR2 YDVSNSKD. The CDR3 has 13 residues. The CDR3 loop reads CATWDGRYYKKLF. The CDR3 DNA reads TGTGCCACCTGGGACGGTCGTTATTATAAGAAACTCTTT.